The entry below gives a single T cell receptor beta chain sequence along with its context. The antigen is undetermined. The source of the sample is a study of cytomegalovirus exposure and HLA in healthy donors. At the level of the study: Earlier, 150 million to 200 million T cells were analyzed, and 90 million to 140 million unique TCR beta sequences were found among them. Most donors, around 81% of 398 genotyped, fell in the Caucasian-associated ancestry cluster. Findings and caveats of the study: The study carried out a later analysis of TCR beta sequences. It associated about 15,000 of them with specific HLA alleles at a false discovery rate of 0.05.

V shed 0 bases and J shed 4 bases, with 9 bases lying between them. Germline V gives CDR1 SGHAT, CDR2 FQNNGV. There are 14 residues in the CDR3. The PCR ran on 60 Vbeta and 13 Jbeta primers. Assay used: immunoSEQ multiplex PCR; TCRdb lists only in-frame clones, some missing. The table includes roughly 250,000 clones, under 90% detected once. The source material was PBMCs. The V call is TRBV11-2, the J call TRBJ1-1; D possibly corresponds to TRBD1 (5 bases). This clonotype originated in a girl aged 2 to 10 in good health and CMV-seronegative. The CDR3, as DNA: TGTGCCAGCAGCTTAGACGGGGGGATCACTGAAGCTTTCTTT. Its protein is CASSLDGGITEAFF.